This is a list of T cell receptor beta chains from one sample in a study of CD8 T cells in ankylosing spondylitis. TCRdb recomputed calls from the 5' RACE reads with MiXCR, one row per CDR3 protein. This sample carries roughly 170,000 distinct CDR3 sequences, roughly 10% of them seen once, and the ten largest clones take more than 12%. Material: blood, either unsorted or a sorted T cell fraction (not recorded which). The source of these receptors is a female donor with ankylosing spondylitis or in good health (not recorded which). Both conserved end residues are part of each CDR3. The D gene is left open where the match is weak. Clone size is given for some rows only: seen once, a few or many times, or a class if the clone is expanded.

-	TRBV11-2	TRBJ2-1	-	TGTGCCAGCAGCTTAGAGTATGGCACAAGCTCCTACAATGAGCAGTTCTTC	CASSLEYGTSSYNEQFF
-	TRBV3-1	TRBJ2-1	TRBD2	TGTGCCAGCAGCCCGACCCGGACTAGCGGGAGCGATGAGCAGTTCTTC	CASSPTRTSGSDEQFF
-	TRBV11-3	TRBJ1-3	-	TGTGCCAGCAGCCAAACCATGAGAAACACCATATATTTT	CASSQTMRNTIYF
-	TRBV15	TRBJ2-7	-	TGTGCCACCAGCAGATCACAGGTTTCCTCCTACGAGCAGTACTTC	CATSRSQVSSYEQYF
-	TRBV7-9	TRBJ2-7	-	TGTGCCAGCAGCTCCCCAGCACGCGGTAACTACTACGAGCAGTACTTC	CASSSPARGNYYEQYF
many	TRBV4-2	TRBJ2-7	-	TGTGCCAGCAGCCTCTCCTCCCGGGGGAGCGAAGAGCAGTACTTC	CASSLSSRGSEEQYF
few	TRBV5-1	TRBJ2-3	TRBD2	TGCGCCAGCAGCTTGTCTAGCGGGGGCACAGATACGCAGTATTTT	CASSLSSGGTDTQYF
few	TRBV7-9	TRBJ2-6	TRBD1	TGTGCCAGCAGACCGACACAGGGGGCAGTATCTGGGGCCAACGTCCTGACTTTC	CASRPTQGAVSGANVLTF
-	TRBV4-1	TRBJ2-1	TRBD2	TGCGCCAGCAGCCAGGTGACTAGCGGTTGGTATGAGCAGTTCTTC	CASSQVTSGWYEQFF
many	TRBV12-3/TRBV12-4	TRBJ2-7	-	TGTGCCAGCAGTTTCGGCAGTGCTGAAGAGCAGTACTTC	CASSFGSAEEQYF
many	TRBV10-3	TRBJ2-3	-	TGTGCCATCAGTGACCACCTGGGCCGTGCTAGCACAGATACGCAGTATTTT	CAISDHLGRASTDTQYF
few	TRBV5-6	TRBJ1-5	-	TGTGCCAGGTCTCGGTTGACCATCGACGCTCGGGGTGGCAATCAGCCCCAGCATTTT	CARSRLTIDARGGNQPQHF
-	TRBV20-1	TRBJ2-5	TRBD2	TGCAGTGCCAGGGGACTAGAGTGGGGGGAAGAGACCCAGTACTTC	CSARGLEWGEETQYF
-	TRBV10-3	TRBJ1-2	-	TGTGCCATCAGTGTCTTACAGGATCTAGGCTATGGCTACACCTTC	CAISVLQDLGYGYTF
-	TRBV7-7	TRBJ2-2	-	TGTGCTAGCAGCCCTGGCTGGGGAACCGGGGAGCTGTTTTTT	CASSPGWGTGELFF
many	TRBV4-3	TRBJ2-2	-	TGCGCCAGCAGCCTCTCGGCCAACACCGGGGAGCTGTTTTTT	CASSLSANTGELFF
few	TRBV27	TRBJ1-6	TRBD1	TGTGCCAGCGGGACAGGGTTTCAGAATTCACCCCTCCACTTT	CASGTGFQNSPLHF
many	TRBV11-2	TRBJ2-1	-	TGTGCCAGCAGCCGGGGGTCGGGTCACAATGAGCAGTTCTTC	CASSRGSGHNEQFF
many	TRBV7-9	TRBJ2-2	-	TGTGCCAGCAGCGGCGGAACCGGGGAGCTGTTTTTT	CASSGGTGELFF
-	TRBV29-1	TRBJ1-5	-	TGCAGCGTTGGACTGGGGAGAACCCAGCATTTT	CSVGLGRTQHF
few	TRBV19	TRBJ2-1	TRBD2	TGTGCCACCGCACTAGCGGGAGGTTATAATGAGCAGTTCTTC	CATALAGGYNEQFF
-	TRBV15	TRBJ2-1	-	TGTGCCACCAGCAGCGCCCACGGGAATGAGCAGTTCTTC	CATSSAHGNEQFF
-	TRBV20-1	TRBJ2-1	-	TGCAGTGTGGGGGAGAGGCAGTTCTTC	CSVGERQFF
few	TRBV10-3	TRBJ2-7	-	TGTGCCATCAGTGAAGGGGGAACCTACGAGCAGTACTTC	CAISEGGTYEQYF
few	TRBV7-9	TRBJ2-5	TRBD2	TGTGCCAGCACAAGCGGGAGTCGTGAGACCCAGTACTTC	CASTSGSRETQYF
many	TRBV14	TRBJ2-2	-	TGTGCCAGCAGCCAAGATTTAGGGCAGGTGGACGGGGAGCTGTTTTTT	CASSQDLGQVDGELFF
few	TRBV12-3/TRBV12-4	TRBJ1-2	-	TGTGCCAGCAGCGTTACAAGGGGTGGCTACACCTTC	CASSVTRGGYTF
-	TRBV20-1	TRBJ2-7	-	TGCAGTGCTAGAGATCGGAGACAGTTTTTTTACGAGCAGTACTTC	CSARDRRQFFYEQYF
-	TRBV9	TRBJ1-1	-	TGTGCCGGCCGTGTGGACCCGAACACTGAAGCTTTCTTT	CAGRVDPNTEAFF
many	TRBV7-9	TRBJ2-2	-	TGTGCCAGTTTTAACACCGGGGAGCTGTTTTTT	CASFNTGELFF
few	TRBV4-3	TRBJ2-1	-	TGCGCCAGCAGCCAAGAGCACCGTGCGGGGAGCTCCTACAATGAGCAGTTCTTC	CASSQEHRAGSSYNEQFF
many	TRBV20-1	TRBJ1-5	-	TGCAGTGCTAGAGAACGACAGCTCAATCAGCCCCAGCATTTT	CSARERQLNQPQHF
-	TRBV20-1	TRBJ2-2	-	TGCAGTGCTAGAGATAGGAGGGTCGGGGAGCTGTTTTTT	CSARDRRVGELFF
many	TRBV5-6	TRBJ1-1	TRBD1	TGTGCCAGCAGCTGGGGACAGATGAACACTGAAGCTTTCTTT	CASSWGQMNTEAFF
-	TRBV6-5	TRBJ2-5	-	TGTGCCAGCAGTTACTCTGGCGGGAATGGAGAGACCCAGTACTTC	CASSYSGGNGETQYF
-	TRBV7-9	TRBJ1-4	-	TGTGCCAGCAGCTCCGTACAGGGCCTTAATGAAAAACTGTTTTTT	CASSSVQGLNEKLFF
many	TRBV4-3	TRBJ1-5	-	TGCGCCAGCAGCCAAGTCGACGGAAGCAATCAGCCCCAGCATTTT	CASSQVDGSNQPQHF
-	TRBV11-2	TRBJ2-7	-	TGTGCCAGCAGCGCGAAGCGGACTCCCTTCCACGAGCAGTACTTC	CASSAKRTPFHEQYF
-	TRBV4-1	TRBJ2-1	-	TGCGCCAGCAGCCACCCCGGTATGAATGAGCAGTTCTTC	CASSHPGMNEQFF
few	TRBV20-1	TRBJ2-7	TRBD2	TGCAGTGCTAGAGCCCGGCTAGCGGGAGGGGGGTACGAGCAGTACTTC	CSARARLAGGGYEQYF
many	TRBV12-3/TRBV12-4	TRBJ2-3	-	TGTGCCAGCAGTTTTAATGCAGGCATGGTCACAGATACGCAGTATTTT	CASSFNAGMVTDTQYF